This section outlines one T cell receptor beta chain sequence together with its context. This sample stems from a study of metastatic and nonmetastatic thyroid tumors. As for the study in general: Both malignant and benign thyroid patients supplied peripheral blood and tumor or nodule tissue samples, across which the repertoires of these patients were then compared.

No treatment of any kind had been given to any patient before thyroid surgery. TCRdb ran MiXCR on the PCR reads. The table has roughly 71,000 clones, roughly 18% seen once. The V gene's germline CDR1 is LGHNA and CDR2 YSLEER. V lost 4 bases, J lost 6 bases, and 9 bases stayed unmatched. The CDR3 totals 14 residues. The chain has TRBV4-3 and TRBJ2-7; 7 bases fit TRBD1. The sequenced sample consisted of blood. This sequence was found in a female donor with papillary thyroid cancer or a benign thyroid nodule (not recorded which). Some clones in this sample may be carry-over from other donors' samples. The CDR3 sequence is CASSPGDSRSEQYF. DNA of the CDR3: TGCGCCAGCAGCCCCGGGGACAGTCGGTCCGAGCAGTACTTC.